A selection of T cell receptor beta chains follows, all from one sample in a study of T cells after posttransplantation cyclophosphamide. Measured with immunoSEQ multiplex PCR; TCRdb has only the in-frame clones, and not every one. This table has approximately 30,000 clones, roughly 89% appearing once. Sequenced sample: PBMCs. The receptors here all came from a woman in her 40s with a blood cancer, CMV-positive, and with a related stem cell donor. CDR3s include the opening cysteine and the closing phenylalanine or tryptophan. D genes are given only for firm matches. Not every row has a clone size; where given, it reads once, few, many or a size class.

.	TRBV5-1	.	TRBJ2-1	CASSSLENNEQFF	TGCGCCAGCAGCTCTCTAGAAAACAATGAGCAGTTCTTC
.	TRBV19	.	TRBJ1-6	CASSISRGKGSPLHF	TGTGCCAGTAGTATATCGCGAGGGAAAGGTTCACCCCTCCACTTT
.	TRBV19	.	TRBJ1-5	CASSIGRGNSNQPQHF	TGTGCCAGTAGTATAGGCCGCGGTAATAGCAATCAGCCCCAGCATTTT
.	TRBV6-5	.	TRBJ1-2	CASSYSQANYGYTF	TGTGCCAGCAGTTACTCACAGGCTAACTATGGCTACACCTTC
TRBD1	TRBV28	.	TRBJ2-7	CASSSTGTATSYEQYF	TGTGCCAGCAGTTCCACGGGGACAGCCACCTCCTACGAGCAGTACTTC
.	TRBV5-1	.	TRBJ2-1	CASSLDGNEQFF	TGCGCCAGCAGCTTGGACGGCAATGAGCAGTTCTTC
TRBD1	TRBV5-1	.	TRBJ2-7	CASTTGGIHEQYF	TGCGCCAGCACAACAGGGGGTATCCACGAGCAGTACTTC
TRBD1	TRBV6-1	.	TRBJ2-3	CASSEGDRSADTQYF	TGTGCCAGCAGTGAAGGGGACAGATCAGCAGATACGCAGTATTTT
TRBD1	TRBV6-5	.	TRBJ2-7	CASSYIQGAGYEQYF	TGTGCCAGCAGTTACATACAGGGGGCAGGGTACGAGCAGTACTTC
.	TRBV6-5	.	TRBJ2-5	CASSYGGRQAETQYF	TGTGCCAGCAGTTACGGGGGGAGACAAGCGGAGACCCAGTACTTC
TRBD1	TRBV9	.	TRBJ1-2	CASSVGGTGDGYTF	TGTGCCAGCAGCGTAGGGGGGACAGGGGATGGCTACACCTTC
TRBD1	TRBV2	.	TRBJ1-5	CASDSGHRGKRNQPQHF	TGTGCCAGCGATTCTGGCCACAGGGGTAAAAGGAATCAGCCCCAGCATTTT
TRBD1	TRBV6-5	.	TRBJ1-5	CASSPGTGPNQPQHF	TGTGCCAGCAGTCCAGGGACAGGTCCCAATCAGCCCCAGCATTTT
.	TRBV11-2	.	TRBJ1-1	CASSPRFRRGRGTTEAFF	TGTGCCAGCAGCCCCCGGTTTCGAAGGGGCAGGGGAACCACTGAAGCTTTCTTT
.	TRBV6-1	.	TRBJ1-2	CASSEGGFGSYGYTF	TGTGCCAGCAGTGAGGGGGGTTTCGGAAGCTATGGCTACACCTTC
.	TRBV9	.	TRBJ2-5	CASSPLPQGATQYF	TGTGCCAGCAGCCCCCTCCCCCAGGGCGCGACCCAGTACTTC
.	TRBV20-1	.	TRBJ2-7	CSASRVDAQYF	TGCAGTGCTAGCAGGGTCGATGCGCAGTACTTC
.	TRBV7-8	.	TRBJ1-6	CASGQTYNSPLHF	TGTGCCAGCGGACAGACCTATAATTCACCCCTCCACTTT
.	TRBV7-2	.	TRBJ2-7	CASSLRTLGDEQYF	TGTGCCAGCAGCTTACGGACCCTCGGGGACGAGCAGTACTTC
TRBD1	TRBV11-2	.	TRBJ2-2	CASSFYGTGSVGNTGELFF	TGTGCCAGCAGCTTTTATGGGACAGGGTCGGTTGGGAACACCGGGGAGCTGTTTTTT
.	TRBV7-6	.	TRBJ1-5	CASSLAHSNQPQHF	TGTGCCAGCAGCTTAGCCCATAGCAATCAGCCCCAGCATTTT
.	TRBV29-1	.	TRBJ2-2	CSVDRNGELFF	TGCAGCGTTGACAGGAATGGGGAGCTGTTTTTT
TRBD2	TRBV7-3	.	TRBJ2-5	CASSPRLAGEKETQYF	TGTGCCAGCAGCCCACGACTAGCGGGGGAGAAAGAGACCCAGTACTTC
TRBD2	TRBV6-5	.	TRBJ2-5	CASSYSGLAGEETQYF	TGTGCCAGCAGTTACTCGGGACTAGCGGGGGAAGAGACCCAGTACTTC
.	TRBV13	.	TRBJ2-1	CASSTGGGGSSYNEQFF	TGTGCCAGCAGTACGGGGGGAGGGGGGAGCTCCTACAATGAGCAGTTCTTC
TRBD1	TRBV29-1	.	TRBJ2-5	CSSSGTGGNEFQETQYF	TGCAGCAGTTCCGGGACAGGGGGCAATGAATTTCAAGAGACCCAGTACTTC
.	TRBV6-1	.	TRBJ2-1	CASKGPRQRGEQFF	TGTGCCAGCAAGGGCCCGCGCCAAAGGGGGGAGCAGTTCTTC
TRBD2	TRBV7-8	.	TRBJ2-1	CASSSGTSGGIYNEQFF	TGTGCCAGCAGCTCCGGGACTAGCGGGGGGATATACAATGAGCAGTTCTTC
.	TRBV7-9	.	TRBJ1-1	CASSPGGGVVAEAFF	TGTGCCAGCAGCCCCGGAGGAGGCGTAGTCGCTGAAGCTTTCTTT
.	TRBV7-2	.	TRBJ1-1	CASSRSLNTEAFF	TGTGCCAGCAGCCGGTCCCTGAACACTGAAGCTTTCTTT
TRBD2	TRBV11-2	.	TRBJ2-2	CASSFLGGRAGELFF	TGTGCCAGCAGCTTTCTGGGAGGGCGTGCCGGGGAGCTGTTTTTT
TRBD1	TRBV19	.	TRBJ1-2	CASSRGQGAMNYGYTF	TGTGCCAGTAGCCGCGGACAGGGGGCGATGAACTATGGCTACACCTTC
.	TRBV19	.	TRBJ1-5	CASSVRGGGNQPQHF	TGTGCCAGTAGTGTCCGAGGGGGGGGGAATCAGCCCCAGCATTTT
TRBD1	TRBV6-1	.	TRBJ2-6	CASSDYLTGTGANVLTF	TGTGCCAGCAGTGACTACTTGACAGGGACTGGGGCCAACGTCCTGACTTTC
.	TRBV6-1	.	TRBJ2-2	CASKWSSNTGELFF	TGTGCCAGCAAGTGGAGCTCGAACACCGGGGAGCTGTTTTTT
.	TRBV6-5	.	TRBJ2-2	CASSYVGSGDGELFF	TGTGCCAGCAGTTACGTCGGTTCGGGGGACGGGGAGCTGTTTTTT
.	TRBV11-2	.	TRBJ1-4	CASRLIGTRVGMEKLFF	TGTGCCAGCAGGTTAATCGGGACACGGGTAGGAATGGAAAAACTGTTTTTT
.	TRBV28	.	TRBJ1-2	CASSLGNSPYGYTF	TGTGCCAGCAGTTTGGGTAACAGCCCCTATGGCTACACCTTC
.	TRBV6-1	few	TRBJ2-7	CASSPEDSSYEQYF	TGTGCCAGCAGTCCCGAAGACAGCTCCTACGAGCAGTACTTC
.	TRBV28	.	TRBJ2-7	CASSFDGLWAPYEQYF	TGTGCCAGCAGTTTCGACGGCCTCTGGGCCCCCTACGAGCAGTACTTC
.	TRBV4-1	.	TRBJ1-6	CASSHGTSTYNSPLHF	TGCGCCAGCAGCCACGGGACAAGCACCTATAATTCACCCCTCCACTTT
TRBD2	TRBV7-8	once	TRBJ2-2	CASSLAGGTTNTGELFF	TGTGCCAGCAGCTTAGCGGGGGGGACTACGAACACCGGGGAGCTGTTTTTT
.	TRBV19	.	TRBJ2-5	CASSMNSQETQYF	TGTGCCAGTAGTATGAACAGCCAAGAGACCCAGTACTTC
TRBD1	TRBV7-3	once	TRBJ2-5	CASSPRGGQGSETQYF	TGTGCCAGCAGCCCAAGAGGGGGACAGGGGTCGGAGACCCAGTACTTC
.	TRBV7-9	.	TRBJ2-1	CASSLVGGEQFF	TGTGCCAGCAGCTTAGTGGGGGGTGAGCAGTTCTTC
TRBD1	TRBV15	.	TRBJ1-5	CATSRDGTGGNQPQHF	TGTGCCACCAGCAGAGACGGAACAGGGGGAAATCAGCCCCAGCATTTT
TRBD1	TRBV14	.	TRBJ2-5	CASSPGGFQETQYF	TGTGCCAGCAGTCCAGGGGGTTTCCAAGAGACCCAGTACTTC
.	TRBV21-1	.	TRBJ1-5	CASSKAVGDSNQPQHF	TGTGCCAGCAGCAAAGCGGTAGGGGATAGCAATCAGCCCCAGCATTTT
.	TRBV27	.	TRBJ1-4	CASSLAQESNEKLFF	TGTGCCAGCAGTTTGGCACAGGAATCTAATGAAAAACTGTTTTTT
.	TRBV7-6	.	TRBJ2-7	CASSARPQAYEQYF	TGTGCCAGCAGCGCCAGGCCTCAGGCCTACGAGCAGTACTTC
.	TRBV13	.	TRBJ1-4	CASSLSRSVNEKLFF	TGTGCCAGCAGCTTATCCCGGTCGGTTAATGAAAAACTGTTTTTT
TRBD1	TRBV5-4	.	TRBJ1-2	CASSSGTGTYGYTF	TGTGCCAGCAGCTCCGGGACAGGGACTTATGGCTACACCTTC
TRBD1	TRBV7-6	few	TRBJ1-2	CASSLEGTEDGYTF	TGTGCCAGCAGCTTAGAGGGGACAGAAGATGGCTACACCTTC
TRBD1	TRBV2	.	TRBJ1-5	CASSQVRGRFDNQPQHF	TGTGCCAGCAGCCAGGTCAGGGGGCGATTTGATAATCAGCCCCAGCATTTT